One TCR beta chain is described in this entry. Its specificity is unknown. The CDR3 runs to 16 residues. V dropped 1 base and J dropped 2; count of bases not matched to a gene: 8. The germline V gene has CDR1 SGHRS and CDR2 YFSETQ. This specimen belongs to a study of brain T cells in children with intractable seizures. Whole-study results and caveats: Patients' HCMV serostatus was unknown; virus specificity rests on CDR3 similarity alone.

Generated by immunoSEQ multiplex PCR, the TCRdb table keeps only in-frame clones and is missing some. Among 95,000 to 120,000 clones listed, 94% were seen once. This rearrangement joins TRBV5-1 to TRBJ2-7, with 8 bases matching TRBD1. Sequenced material: peripheral blood, taken at surgery. This clonotype was sampled from a boy in the first two years of life with hemimegalencephaly and intractable seizures. In DNA, the CDR3 is TGCGCCAGCAGCTTGTGGCAGGGGGCAAGGGCCTACGAGCAGTACTTC. This gives the protein CASSLWQGARAYEQYF.